These 21 T cell receptor beta chains came from one sample sequenced in a study of cytomegalovirus exposure and HLA in healthy donors. Libraries were prepared by immunoSEQ multiplex PCR; TCRdb keeps only in-frame clonotypes and omits some of them. The sample has some 85,000 clones, roughly 96% seen once. Sequences were obtained from PBMCs. The receptors stem from a woman aged 18-29 years in good health and CMV-seronegative.

The V and J genes are TRBV27 and TRBJ1-2, with D possibly TRBD1 on 5 matching bases. V was trimmed by 2 bases and J by 4 bases, leaving 23 bases between them. Per the germline V gene, CDR1 is MNHEY and CDR2 is SMNVEV (reference sequence). The CDR3 length is 18 residues. CDR3 protein: CASSLAGASALNPYGYTF. In DNA form, the CDR3 reads TGTGCCAGCAGTTTAGCTGGGGCATCAGCTCTAAACCCCTATGGCTACACCTTC.

This clone was counted a single time. V is TRBV6-5 and J is TRBJ2-5, with 12 nucleotides matching TRBD2. Germline CDR1 MNHEY, CDR2 SVGAGI. V dropped 0 bases and J dropped 3; count of bases not matched to a gene: 2. CDR3 length: 16 residues. The CDR3 spells CASSYSRLAGEETQYF. The CDR3 DNA sequence: TGTGCCAGCAGTTACTCACGACTAGCGGGAGAAGAGACCCAGTACTTC.

This chain connects TRBV13 to TRBJ2-1; 12 positions match TRBD1. The germline CDR1 and CDR2 sequences are PRHDT and FYEKMQ (reference sequence). CDR3 length: 14 residues. The junction had 5 bases not matched to a gene; V was cut back by 6 bases and J by 8 bases. The CDR3 loop is CASRGTGGLDEQFF. The CDR3 nucleotides read TGTGCCAGCAGGGGGACAGGGGGCCTTGATGAGCAGTTCTTC.

The CDR3 DNA is TGTGCCAGCAGCTTTGCGGGGGGTCTGACTAATGAAAAACTGTTTTTT. Its translation is CASSFAGGLTNEKLFF. The chain links TRBV7-9 to TRBJ1-4, with D perhaps matching TRBD1 (5 bases). Germline values: CDR1 SEHNR, CDR2 FQNEAQ (reference sequence). The CDR3 consists of 16 residues. The V gene lost 3 bases and the J gene lost 2 bases, with 13 bases spanning the gap.

The chain recombines TRBV18 with TRBJ2-5; 12 bases are a match to TRBD2. The junction had 4 bases not matched to a gene; V was cut back by 3 bases and J by 2 bases. In germline, CDR1 is KGHSH, CDR2 LQKENI. CDR3 length equals 16 residues. As DNA, the CDR3 is TGTGCCAGCTCACCCCCGGGACTAGCGGGTCAAGAGACCCAGTACTTC. Residues: CASSPPGLAGQETQYF.

The rearrangement links TRBV11-3 to TRBJ2-2; the D gene is possibly TRBD1 (5 bases). V was trimmed by 5 bases and J by 3 bases, leaving 13 bases between them. The CDR3 sequence is 15 residues long. Germline V gives CDR1 SGHNT, CDR2 YENEEA. As DNA, the CDR3 is TGTGCCAGCAGCCAGACGACAGTGGACACCGGGGAGCTGTTTTTT. Amino acids: CASSQTTVDTGELFF.

J is TRBJ2-7 and V is TRBV10-3; D ambiguous. The CDR3 consists of 13 residues. The V end was cut by 11 bases, the J end by 5 bases, with 19 bases between. Germline V gene lookup returns CDR1 ENHRY and CDR2 SYGVKD. The CDR3 nucleotides are TGTGCCTCAGAATACAGTCGAAATAACGAGCAGTACTTC. Translation gives CASEYSRNNEQYF.

The gene calls are TRBV7-6 and TRBJ2-7; the match to TRBD2 covers 8 bases. This CDR3 is 16 amino acids long. The junction had 14 bases not matched to a gene; V was cut back by 5 bases and J by 5 bases. CDR1 is SGHVS and CDR2 is FNYEAQ in the germline V gene. The CDR3 region is CASSRLFSGKSNEQYF. CDR3 bases: TGTGCCAGCAGCCGCCTTTTTAGCGGGAAAAGCAACGAGCAGTACTTC.

The V call is TRBV11-2, the J call TRBJ2-7, with 10 bases that match TRBD2. Unmatched junction bases numbered 5, after V lost 5 bases and J lost 4 bases. CDR1 is SGHAT, CDR2 FQNNGV, per germline. The CDR3 contains 14 residues. DNA for the CDR3: TGTGCCAGCAGCCACGGGACTAGCGCTTACGAGCAGTACTTC. Its translation is CASSHGTSAYEQYF.

The chain joins TRBV6-6 to TRBJ2-7; no clear D gene. V was cut by 4 bases and J by 5 bases, with 9 bases left in between. The CDR3 contains 12 residues. Germline V gene data show CDR1 as MNHNY and CDR2 as SVGAGI (reference sequence). CDR3 protein: CASSSAVHEQYF. As DNA, the CDR3 is TGTGCCAGCAGTTCGGCGGTCCACGAGCAGTACTTC.

V gene TRBV5-1 combines with J gene TRBJ2-1, with 11 bases identical to TRBD2. The trim removed 4 bases at V and 7 bases at J, leaving 7 bases unmatched. The CDR3 covers 15 residues. Germline V gene data show CDR1 as SGHRS and CDR2 as YFSETQ. This CDR3 reads CASSIAGGPENEQFF. The CDR3 DNA reads TGCGCCAGCAGCATAGCGGGAGGGCCGGAGAATGAGCAGTTCTTC.

The table lists this clone with a count of one. The rearrangement links TRBV10-1 to TRBJ2-3; TRBD2 is a possible D gene (6 bases). Deletions cut 3 bases from V and 0 bases from J, with 10 bases between. CDR3 length: 15 residues. From germline, CDR1 is WNHNN and CDR2 SYGVQD (reference sequence). The CDR3 region is CASSDGLASTDTQYF. The CDR3 DNA reads as TGCGCCAGCAGTGATGGCCTAGCGAGCACAGATACGCAGTATTTT.

The chain links TRBV5-1 to TRBJ2-1; 13 nucleotides agree with TRBD2. V lost 3 bases to trimming and J lost 12 bases; unmatched junction nucleotides: 12. The germline V gene has CDR1 SGHRS and CDR2 YFSETQ. This CDR3 has 16 residues. CDR3 nucleotide sequence: TGCGCCAGCAGCTCAAATCCCGGGACTAGCGGGATTTCGCAGTTCTTC. It yields the protein CASSSNPGTSGISQFF.

The chain carries TRBV29-1 and TRBJ1-3; 7 bases map to TRBD1. This CDR3 is built from 14 residues. The V and J ends lost 3 bases and 2 bases, in that order; junction bases with no gene match: 4. The germline CDR1 and CDR2 sequences are SQVTM and ANQGSEA. The CDR3 loop reads CSVDPTGTGNTIYF. The DNA for the CDR3 is TGCAGCGTTGACCCGACAGGGACTGGAAACACCATATATTTT.

The chain links TRBV6-6 to TRBJ2-5, with 9 bases identical to TRBD2. The CDR3 runs 14 residues. V gave up 6 bases and J gave up 5 bases; unmatched junction bases: 7. Germline V gene sequence: CDR1 MNHNY, CDR2 SVGAGI (reference sequence). The CDR3 is CASRMSGRLETQYF. The CDR3, as DNA: TGTGCCAGCAGGATGAGCGGGAGGCTTGAGACCCAGTACTTC.

This clone was found a few times. CDR3: CASSDSANEQYF. CDR3 DNA: TGCGCCAGCAGTGATAGCGCAAACGAGCAGTACTTC. V usage is TRBV10-1 and J usage is TRBJ2-7; D perhaps matches TRBD2 (5 bases). The V gene lost 3 bases and the J gene lost 5 bases, with 8 bases spanning the gap. The germline V gene encodes CDR1 WNHNN and CDR2 SYGVQD (reference sequence). The CDR3 consists of 12 residues.

The chain uses TRBV19 and TRBJ1-5; 10 positions match TRBD1. Germline CDR1 reads LNHDA; CDR2 reads SQIVND (reference sequence). Trimming cost V 3 bases and J 6 bases; bases outside gene matches: 11. CDR3 length equals 17 residues. Here the CDR3 reads CASSMPQTGGGGQPQHF. CDR3 in DNA: TGTGCCAGTAGTATGCCCCAGACAGGGGGCGGTGGTCAGCCCCAGCATTTT.

This rearrangement joins TRBV6-1 to TRBJ2-7; TRBD2 agrees at 7 bases. Germline CDR1 and CDR2: MNHNS and SASEGT. Germline trimming cut 6 bases from V and 7 bases from J; bases unmatched to any gene: 12. The CDR3 loop spans 14 amino acids. The CDR3 DNA follows: TGTGCCAGCAGCCGACGGGGGGTCCTACAGGAGCAGTACTTC. Encoded protein: CASSRRGVLQEQYF.

The chain employs TRBV5-1 and TRBJ2-6, with TRBD1 matching 7 bases. Germline values: CDR1 SGHRS, CDR2 YFSETQ. There are 19 residues in the CDR3. The ends lost 2 bases at V and 0 bases at J; junction bases unmatched: 11. As DNA, the CDR3 is TGCGCCAGCAGCTTACTCACAGGGGCATCCGGCTCTGGGGCCAACGTCCTGACTTTC. Its translation is CASSLLTGASGSGANVLTF.

This clone was observed a handful of times. The V gene is TRBV18, the J gene TRBJ1-5; 8 bases line up with TRBD1. V lost 3 bases to trimming and J lost 5 bases; unmatched junction nucleotides: 3. The CDR3 contains 14 residues. Germline loops: CDR1 KGHSH, CDR2 LQKENI. As DNA, the CDR3 is TGTGCCAGCTCACCGGACAGGGCAGATCAGCCCCAGCATTTT. The encoded protein is CASSPDRADQPQHF.

The CDR3 DNA sequence: TGTGCCAGCAGCAAAAACCCCGAGCCCCACGTTTCCGTGAATCAGCCCCAGCATTTT. Its translation is CASSKNPEPHVSVNQPQHF. This chain joins TRBV21-1 and TRBJ1-5. TRBV21-1 is classified as a pseudogene. This CDR3 spans 19 amino acids.